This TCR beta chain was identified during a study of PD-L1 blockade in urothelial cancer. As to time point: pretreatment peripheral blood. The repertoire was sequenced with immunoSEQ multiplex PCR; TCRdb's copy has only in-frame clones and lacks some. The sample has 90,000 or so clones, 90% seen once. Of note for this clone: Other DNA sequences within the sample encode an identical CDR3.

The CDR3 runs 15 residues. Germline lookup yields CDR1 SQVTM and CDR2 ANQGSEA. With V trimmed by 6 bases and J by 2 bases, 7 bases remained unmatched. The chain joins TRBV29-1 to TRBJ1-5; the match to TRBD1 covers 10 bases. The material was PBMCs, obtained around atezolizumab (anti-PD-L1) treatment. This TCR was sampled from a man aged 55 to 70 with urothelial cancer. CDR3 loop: CSVGTGAGGNQPQHF. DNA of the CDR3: TGCAGCGTCGGGACAGGGGCAGGCGGCAATCAGCCCCAGCATTTT.